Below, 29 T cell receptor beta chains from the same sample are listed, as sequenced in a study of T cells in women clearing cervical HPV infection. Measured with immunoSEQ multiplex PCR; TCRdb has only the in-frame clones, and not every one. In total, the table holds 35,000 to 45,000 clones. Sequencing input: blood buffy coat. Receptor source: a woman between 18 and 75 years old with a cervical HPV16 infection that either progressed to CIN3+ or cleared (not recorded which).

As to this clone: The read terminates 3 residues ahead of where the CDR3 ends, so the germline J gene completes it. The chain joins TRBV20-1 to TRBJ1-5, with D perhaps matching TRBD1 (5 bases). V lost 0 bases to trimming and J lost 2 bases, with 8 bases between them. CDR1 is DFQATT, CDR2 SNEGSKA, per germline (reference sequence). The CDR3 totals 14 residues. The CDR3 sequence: CSAREQGGNQPQHF. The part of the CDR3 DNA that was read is TGCAGTGCTAGAGAGCAGGGCGGCAATCAGCCC.

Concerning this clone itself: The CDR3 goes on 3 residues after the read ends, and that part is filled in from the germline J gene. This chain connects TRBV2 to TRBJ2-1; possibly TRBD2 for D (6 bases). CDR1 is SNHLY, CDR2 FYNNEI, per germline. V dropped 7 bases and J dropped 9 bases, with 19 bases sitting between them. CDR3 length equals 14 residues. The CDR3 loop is CASIPSWGVGEQFF. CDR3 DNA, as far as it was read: TGTGCCAGCATTCCCTCCTGGGGGGTCGGTGAG.

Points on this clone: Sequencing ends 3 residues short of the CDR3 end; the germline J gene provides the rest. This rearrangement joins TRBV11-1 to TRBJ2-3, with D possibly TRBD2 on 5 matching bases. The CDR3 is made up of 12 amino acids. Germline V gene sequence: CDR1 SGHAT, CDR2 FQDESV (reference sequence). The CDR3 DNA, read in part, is TGTGCCAGCAGTGCTAGCCAAGAGACG. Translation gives CASSASQET. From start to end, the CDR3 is CASSASQETQYF.

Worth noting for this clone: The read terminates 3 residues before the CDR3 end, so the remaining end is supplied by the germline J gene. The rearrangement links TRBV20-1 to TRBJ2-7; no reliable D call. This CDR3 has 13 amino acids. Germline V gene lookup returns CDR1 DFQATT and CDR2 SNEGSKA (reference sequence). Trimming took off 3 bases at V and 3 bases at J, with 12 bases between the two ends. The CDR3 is CSARPSTYYEQYF. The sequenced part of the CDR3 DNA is TGCAGTGCTAGGCCAAGCACGTACTACGAG.

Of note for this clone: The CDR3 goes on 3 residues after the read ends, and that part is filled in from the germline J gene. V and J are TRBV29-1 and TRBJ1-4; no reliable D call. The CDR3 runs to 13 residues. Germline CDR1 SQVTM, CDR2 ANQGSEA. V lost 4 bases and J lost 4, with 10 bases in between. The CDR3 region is CSVGRLNNEKLFF. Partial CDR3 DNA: TGCAGCGTTGGACGACTTAATAATGAAAAA.

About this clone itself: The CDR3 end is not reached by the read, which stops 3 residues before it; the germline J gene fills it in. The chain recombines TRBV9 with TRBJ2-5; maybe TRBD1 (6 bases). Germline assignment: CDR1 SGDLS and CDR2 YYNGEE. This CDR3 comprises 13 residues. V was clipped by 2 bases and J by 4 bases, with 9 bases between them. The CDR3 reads CASSVQGSETQYF. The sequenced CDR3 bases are TGTGCCAGCAGCGTCCAGGGGTCAGAGACC.

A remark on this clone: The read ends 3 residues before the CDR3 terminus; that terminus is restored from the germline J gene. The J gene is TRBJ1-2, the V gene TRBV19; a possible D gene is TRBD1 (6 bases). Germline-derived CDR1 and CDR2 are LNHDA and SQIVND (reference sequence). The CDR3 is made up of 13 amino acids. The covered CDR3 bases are TGTGCCAGTAGTCAGGGGCTCTCCTACGAC. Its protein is CASSQGLSYD. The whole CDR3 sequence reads CASSQGLSYDYTF.

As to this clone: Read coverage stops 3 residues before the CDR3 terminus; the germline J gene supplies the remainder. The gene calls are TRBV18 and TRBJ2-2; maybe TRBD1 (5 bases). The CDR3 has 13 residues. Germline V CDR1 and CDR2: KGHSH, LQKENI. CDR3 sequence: CASSPGANEKLFF. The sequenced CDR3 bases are TGTGCCAGCTCACCAGGGGCAAATGAAAAG.

Partial CDR3 DNA: TGTGCCAGCAGTCGGTCAGGTACCGAC. This encodes CASSRSGTD. From start to end, the CDR3 is CASSRSGTDYTF. The chain has TRBV7-6 and TRBJ1-2; D is uncertain. With the read ending 3 residues before the CDR3 end, the germline J gene is used to fill in that end. The CDR3 extends over 12 amino acids. The germline V gene has CDR1 SGHVS and CDR2 FNYEAQ. Looking up the rest from reference TRBV7-6 and TRBJ1-2 gives the full variable domain: GAGVSQSPRYKVTKRGQDVALRCDPISGHVSLYWYRQALGQGPEFLTYFNYEAQQDKSGLPNDRFSAERPEGSISTLTIQRTEQRDSAMYRCASSRSGTDYTFGSGTRLTVV.

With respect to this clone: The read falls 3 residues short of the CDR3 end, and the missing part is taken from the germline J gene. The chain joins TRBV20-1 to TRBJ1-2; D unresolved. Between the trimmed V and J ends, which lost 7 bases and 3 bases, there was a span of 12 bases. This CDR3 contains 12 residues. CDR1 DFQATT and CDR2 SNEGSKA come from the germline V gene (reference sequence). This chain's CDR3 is CSEMGSHYGYTF. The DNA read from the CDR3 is TGCAGTGAGATGGGCAGTCACTATGGC.

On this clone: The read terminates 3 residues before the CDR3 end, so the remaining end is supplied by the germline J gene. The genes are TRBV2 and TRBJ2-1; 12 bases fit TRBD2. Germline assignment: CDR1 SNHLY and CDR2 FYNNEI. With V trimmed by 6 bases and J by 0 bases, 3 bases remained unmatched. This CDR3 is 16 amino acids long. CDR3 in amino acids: CASRGLAGNSYNEQFF. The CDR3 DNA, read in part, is TGTGCCAGCAGAGGACTAGCGGGGAACTCCTACAATGAG.

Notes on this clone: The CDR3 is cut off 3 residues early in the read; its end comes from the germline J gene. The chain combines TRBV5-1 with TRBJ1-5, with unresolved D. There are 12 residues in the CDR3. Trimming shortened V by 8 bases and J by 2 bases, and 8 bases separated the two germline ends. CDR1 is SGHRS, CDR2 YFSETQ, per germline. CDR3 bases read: TGCGCCAGGAGACTGGGCAATCAGCCC. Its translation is CARRLGNQP. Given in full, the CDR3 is CARRLGNQPQHF.

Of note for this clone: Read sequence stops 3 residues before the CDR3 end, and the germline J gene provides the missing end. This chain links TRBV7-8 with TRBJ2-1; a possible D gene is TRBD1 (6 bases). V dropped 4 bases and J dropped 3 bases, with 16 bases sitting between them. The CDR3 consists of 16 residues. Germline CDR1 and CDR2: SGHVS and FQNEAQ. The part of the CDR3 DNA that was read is TGTGCCAGCAGCTCTACCCCCACAGGGTACTACAATGAG. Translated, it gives CASSSTPTGYYNE. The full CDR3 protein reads CASSSTPTGYYNEQFF.

The CDR3 here is CASSSPRGSNEQFF. CDR3 DNA (partial): TGTGCCAGCAGCTCCCCCCGGGGAAGCAATGAG. This chain connects TRBV7-2 to TRBJ2-1; D might be TRBD2 (5 bases). The read is 3 residues too short to cover the CDR3 end, so that end is filled in from the germline J gene. This CDR3 has 14 residues. The germline V and J ends were trimmed by 4 bases and 6 bases, with 13 bases remaining between them. CDR1 and CDR2 from the germline V gene are SGHTA and FQGNSA.

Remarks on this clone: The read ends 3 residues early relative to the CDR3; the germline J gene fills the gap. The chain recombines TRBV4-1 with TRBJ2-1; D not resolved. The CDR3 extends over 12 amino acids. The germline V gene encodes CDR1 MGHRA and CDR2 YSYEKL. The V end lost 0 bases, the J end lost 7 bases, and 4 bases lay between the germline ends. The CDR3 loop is CASSQDSNEQFF. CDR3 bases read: TGCGCCAGCAGCCAAGATTCTAATGAG.

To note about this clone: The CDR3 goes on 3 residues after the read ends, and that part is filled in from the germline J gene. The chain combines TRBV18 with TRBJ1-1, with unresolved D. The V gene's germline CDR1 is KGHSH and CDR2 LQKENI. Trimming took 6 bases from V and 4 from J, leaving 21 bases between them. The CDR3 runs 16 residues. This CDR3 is CASSLRNSGSGTEAFF. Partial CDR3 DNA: TGTGCCAGCTCCCTAAGGAACTCGGGGAGCGGCACTGAA.

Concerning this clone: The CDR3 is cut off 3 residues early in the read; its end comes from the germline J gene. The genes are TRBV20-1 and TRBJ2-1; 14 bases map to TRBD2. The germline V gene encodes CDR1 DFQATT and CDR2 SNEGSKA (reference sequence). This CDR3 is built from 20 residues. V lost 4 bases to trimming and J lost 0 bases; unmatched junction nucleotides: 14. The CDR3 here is CSAKTDPGLAGVRSYNEQFF. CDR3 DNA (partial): TGCAGTGCTAAGACTGATCCGGGACTAGCGGGAGTTCGCTCCTACAATGAG.

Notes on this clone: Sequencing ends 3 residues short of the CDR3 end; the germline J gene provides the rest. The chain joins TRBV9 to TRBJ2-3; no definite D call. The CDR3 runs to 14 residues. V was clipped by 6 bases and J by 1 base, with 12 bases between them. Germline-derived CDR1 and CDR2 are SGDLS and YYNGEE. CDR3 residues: CASTPYSGTDTQYF. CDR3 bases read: TGTGCCAGCACTCCGTACTCTGGCACAGATACG.

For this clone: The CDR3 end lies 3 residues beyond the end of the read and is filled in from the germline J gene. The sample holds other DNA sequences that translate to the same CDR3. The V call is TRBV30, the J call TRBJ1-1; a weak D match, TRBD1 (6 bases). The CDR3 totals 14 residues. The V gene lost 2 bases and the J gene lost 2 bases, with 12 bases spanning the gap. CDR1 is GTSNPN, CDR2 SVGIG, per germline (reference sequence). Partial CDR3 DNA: TGTGCCTGGAGTCCGACAGGCCTTAACACTGAA. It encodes CAWSPTGLNTE. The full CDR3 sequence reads CAWSPTGLNTEAFF.

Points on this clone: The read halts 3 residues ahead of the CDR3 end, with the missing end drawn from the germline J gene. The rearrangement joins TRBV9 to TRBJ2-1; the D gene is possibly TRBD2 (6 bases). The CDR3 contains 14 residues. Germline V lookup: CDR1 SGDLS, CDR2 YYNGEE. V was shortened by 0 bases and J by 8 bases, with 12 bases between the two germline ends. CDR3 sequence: CASSVAEAGYEQFF. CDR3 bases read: TGTGCCAGCAGCGTAGCTGAGGCGGGGTATGAG.

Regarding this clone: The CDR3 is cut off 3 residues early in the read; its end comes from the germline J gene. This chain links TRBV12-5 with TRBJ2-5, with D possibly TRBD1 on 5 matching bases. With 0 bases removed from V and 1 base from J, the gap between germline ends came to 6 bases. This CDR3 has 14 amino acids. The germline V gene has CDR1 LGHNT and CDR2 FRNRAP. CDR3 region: CASGLVDSQETQYF. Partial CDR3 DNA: TGTGCTAGTGGTTTGGTAGACAGCCAAGAGACC.

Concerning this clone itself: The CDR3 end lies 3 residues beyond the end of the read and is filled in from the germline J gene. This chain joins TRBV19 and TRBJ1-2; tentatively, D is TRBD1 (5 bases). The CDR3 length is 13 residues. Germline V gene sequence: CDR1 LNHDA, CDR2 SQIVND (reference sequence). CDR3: CASSEMEGNDYTF. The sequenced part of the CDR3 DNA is TGTGCCAGTAGCGAAATGGAGGGGAACGAC.

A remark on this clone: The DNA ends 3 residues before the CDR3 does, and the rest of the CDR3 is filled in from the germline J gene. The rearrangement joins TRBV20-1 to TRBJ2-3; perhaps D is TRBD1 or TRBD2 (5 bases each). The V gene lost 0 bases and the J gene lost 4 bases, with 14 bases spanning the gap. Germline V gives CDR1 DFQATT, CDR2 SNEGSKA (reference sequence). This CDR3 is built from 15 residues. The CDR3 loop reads CSARDRGALADTQYF. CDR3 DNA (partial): TGCAGTGCTAGAGATCGAGGGGCATTGGCAGATACG.

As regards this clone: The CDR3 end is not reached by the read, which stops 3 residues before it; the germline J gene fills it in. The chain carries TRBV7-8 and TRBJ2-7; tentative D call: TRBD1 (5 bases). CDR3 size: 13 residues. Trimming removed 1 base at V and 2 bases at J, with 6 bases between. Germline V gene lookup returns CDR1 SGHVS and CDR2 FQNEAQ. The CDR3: CASSLDRTYEQYF. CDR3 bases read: TGTGCCAGCAGCTTAGACAGGACCTACGAG.

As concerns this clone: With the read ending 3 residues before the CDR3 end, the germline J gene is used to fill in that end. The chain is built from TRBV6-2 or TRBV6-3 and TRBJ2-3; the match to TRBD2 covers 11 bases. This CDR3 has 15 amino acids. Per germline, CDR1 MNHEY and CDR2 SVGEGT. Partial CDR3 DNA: TGTGCCAGCAGACGAATTAGCGGGGGGGAGGGGACG. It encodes CASRRISGGEGT. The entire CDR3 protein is CASRRISGGEGTQYF.

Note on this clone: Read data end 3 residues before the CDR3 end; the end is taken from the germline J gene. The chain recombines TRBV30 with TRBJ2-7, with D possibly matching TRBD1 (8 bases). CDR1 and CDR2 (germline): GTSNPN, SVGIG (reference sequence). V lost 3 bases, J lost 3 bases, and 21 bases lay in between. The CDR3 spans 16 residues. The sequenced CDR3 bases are TGTGCCTGGAGAGGGGGGGCAGGGGGCAGATACTACGAG. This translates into CAWRGGAGGRYYE. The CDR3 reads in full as CAWRGGAGGRYYEQYF.

Partial CDR3 DNA: TGTGCCAGCAGTTTAGGGCAGATATTTTATCGGGAGACC. Amino acids: CASSLGQIFYRET. The CDR3, in full, reads CASSLGQIFYRETQYF. This chain connects TRBV28 to TRBJ2-5; D call uncertain. The read is 3 residues too short to cover the CDR3 end, so that end is filled in from the germline J gene. Trimming pared 2 bases from V and 5 bases from J, leaving 18 bases between. This CDR3 spans 16 amino acids. Germline V gene data show CDR1 as MDHEN and CDR2 as SYDVKM.

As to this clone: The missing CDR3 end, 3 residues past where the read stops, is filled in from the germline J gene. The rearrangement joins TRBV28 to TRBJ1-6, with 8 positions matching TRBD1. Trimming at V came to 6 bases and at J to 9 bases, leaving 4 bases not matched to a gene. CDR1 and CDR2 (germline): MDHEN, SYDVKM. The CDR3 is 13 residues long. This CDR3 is CASSRRGPSPLHF. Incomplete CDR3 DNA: TGTGCCAGCAGCCGCAGGGGGCCTTCACCC.

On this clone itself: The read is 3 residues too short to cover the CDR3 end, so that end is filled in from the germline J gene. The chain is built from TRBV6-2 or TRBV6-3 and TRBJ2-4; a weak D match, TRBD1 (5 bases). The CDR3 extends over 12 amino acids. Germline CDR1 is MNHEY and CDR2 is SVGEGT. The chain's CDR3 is CASSYQRGAQYF. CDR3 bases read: TGTGCCAGCAGTTACCAAAGGGGCGCT.